The 3 T cell receptor beta chains below all came from one sample that was sequenced in a study of beta chain features in type 1 diabetes. Sequencing targeted expressed TCRB transcripts, as all isolated RNA had been reverse transcribed. Clones were read by immunoSEQ multiplex PCR, and TCRdb kept only the in-frame ones, dropping some. The sample includes approximately 600,000 clones, around an eighth of them seen just once. Points from the study as a whole: TCRB CDR3s were moderately but significantly shorter in Type 1 diabetes patients in all four CD4+ subsets.

Antigens of these TCRs are unknown. The sample was naive CD4+ T cells from blood. These receptors were collected from a man aged 25-40 years with type 1 diabetes.

In its sample, this clone was seen many times. The chain employs TRBV14 and TRBJ1-1; D is ambiguous. This CDR3 has 13 amino acids. Germline V gene sequence: CDR1 SGHDN, CDR2 FVKESK. Trimming removed 1 base from V and 11 bases from J, with 14 bases in between. The CDR3 protein is CASSQVSPSMAFF. Here the CDR3 DNA reads TGTGCCAGCAGCCAAGTCTCACCGTCGATGGCTTTCTTT.

This clone has more than one count but fewer than ten. The DNA of the CDR3 is TGTGCCAGCAGCGTAGACCCGAGCTCTGGAAACACCATATATTTT. Translated, it gives CASSVDPSSGNTIYF. This chain uses TRBV9 with TRBJ1-3; D remains unclear. The germline CDR1 and CDR2 sequences are SGDLS and YYNGEE. The CDR3 runs to 15 residues. V lost 0 bases and J 0 bases, leaving 7 bases between the germline ends.

The rearrangement uses TRBV9 and TRBJ2-1; no firm D call. The germline V gene has CDR1 SGDLS and CDR2 YYNGEE. This CDR3 has 13 amino acids. The V and J ends lost 0 bases and 9 bases respectively, with 10 bases between them. The DNA for the CDR3 is TGTGCCAGCAGCGTAGAATGGCTTAGTGAGCAGTTCTTC. Its translation is CASSVEWLSEQFF.